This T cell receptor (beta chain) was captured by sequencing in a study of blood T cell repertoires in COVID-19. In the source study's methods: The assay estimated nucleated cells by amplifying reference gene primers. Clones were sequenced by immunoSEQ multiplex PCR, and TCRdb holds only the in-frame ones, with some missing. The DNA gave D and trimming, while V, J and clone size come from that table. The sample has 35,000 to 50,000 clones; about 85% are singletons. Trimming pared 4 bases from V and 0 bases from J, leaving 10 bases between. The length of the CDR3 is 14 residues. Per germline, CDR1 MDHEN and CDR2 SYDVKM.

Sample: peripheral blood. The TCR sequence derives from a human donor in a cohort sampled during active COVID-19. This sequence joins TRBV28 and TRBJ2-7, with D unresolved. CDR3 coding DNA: TGTGCCAGCAGTTCCTACAGTTCCTCCTACGAGCAGTACTTC. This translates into CASSSYSSSYEQYF.